The clone carrying this T cell receptor beta chain occurred many times. Its target is not known. This record comes from a study of T-cell reconstitution after alpha-beta-depleted transplantation in children. General study findings and limits: At the one-year point after transplant, T-cell counts and TCRbeta diversity were found to come mostly from T cells that had been newly produced. There were reportedly several hundred expanded graft clones from which alpha-beta T cells came about two months after transplant. Surviving recipient cells, namely T cells and thymic progenitors, were the source of high day-60 TCRbeta diversity in some patients.

This CDR3 spans 14 amino acids. The germline CDR1 and CDR2 sequences are DFQATT and SNEGSKA (reference sequence). V dropped 2 bases and J dropped 0 bases, with 9 bases sitting between them. During its preparation, the TCRbeta library received unique molecular identifiers. TCRdb analysed the PCR reads with MiXCR anew, one entry per CDR3 protein. The data contain 70,000 to 95,000 distinct CDR3 sequences, 15% to 20% of them singletons. The receptor's source is a male patient under 10 years old who had a stem cell transplant for acute lymphoblastic leukemia, so the T cells may come from the graft donor. The genes are TRBV20-1 and TRBJ2-3; D might be TRBD2 (6 bases). The sample consisted of PBMCs, mostly from graft donor cells, taken 360 days after TCRalphabeta/CD19-depleted stem cell transplant. The CDR3 reads CSARRGRSTDTQYF. The CDR3 coding sequence is TGCAGTGCTAGAAGAGGGAGGAGCACAGATACGCAGTATTTT.